These T cell receptor beta chains were read from a single sample in a study of T cell changes during pregnancy in multiple sclerosis. Only in-frame clones appear in the TCRdb table, and some are missing; sequencing was by immunoSEQ multiplex PCR. The sample consists of 20,000 to 30,000 clones, approximately 90% of them appearing once. Here the sequenced sample was CD4+ T cells from peripheral blood mononuclear cells, taken in the first trimester of pregnancy. Every receptor here comes from a female donor in good health, enrolled as a control in a pregnancy study. CDR3s include the opening cysteine and the closing phenylalanine or tryptophan. Each record gives: clone size, CDR3 length, V gene, J gene, D gene, CDR3 DNA, CDR3 protein. A D gene is named only where the DNA matches it firmly. A row's size may be missing; if present it is once, few, many or a size class.

abundance: -; len: 16; v_gene: TRBV19; j_gene: TRBJ2-6; d_gene: -; CDR3nt: TGTGCCAGTAGTTTGGACAGCCTCTCTGGGGCCAACGTCCTGACTTTC; CDR3aa: CASSLDSLSGANVLTF
abundance: -; len: 13; v_gene: TRBV11-1; j_gene: TRBJ1-2; d_gene: -; CDR3nt: TGTGCCAGCAGCCCTGACAGCCTCTATGGCTACACCTTC; CDR3aa: CASSPDSLYGYTF
abundance: -; len: 14; v_gene: TRBV10-3; j_gene: TRBJ2-3; d_gene: -; CDR3nt: TGTGCCATCAGGGAGGCGGGGTCGACAGATACGCAGTATTTT; CDR3aa: CAIREAGSTDTQYF
abundance: -; len: 17; v_gene: TRBV4-1; j_gene: TRBJ2-1; d_gene: TRBD2; CDR3nt: TGCGCCAGCAGCCCTAACCCCGGGACTAGCGGCTACAATGAGCAGTTCTTC; CDR3aa: CASSPNPGTSGYNEQFF
abundance: -; len: 16; v_gene: TRBV6-5; j_gene: TRBJ2-5; d_gene: -; CDR3nt: TGTGCCAGCAGTTACTCGAGCAGGGGCTTAGAGGAGACCCAGTACTTC; CDR3aa: CASSYSSRGLEETQYF
abundance: -; len: 15; v_gene: TRBV27; j_gene: TRBJ2-3; d_gene: -; CDR3nt: TGTGCCAGCAGTTTAGACAGTCTTAGCACAGATACGCAGTATTTT; CDR3aa: CASSLDSLSTDTQYF
abundance: -; len: 15; v_gene: TRBV28; j_gene: TRBJ1-1; d_gene: TRBD1; CDR3nt: TGTGCCAGCACAAGGGACAGCGGATGGAACACTGAAGCTTTCTTT; CDR3aa: CASTRDSGWNTEAFF
abundance: -; len: 18; v_gene: TRBV6-1; j_gene: TRBJ2-1; d_gene: TRBD1; CDR3nt: TGTGCCAGCAGTGAGGGGGGACCTGGGACAGGGGGCGCGGGTGCGCAGTTCTTC; CDR3aa: CASSEGGPGTGGAGAQFF
abundance: -; len: 20; v_gene: TRBV19; j_gene: TRBJ2-5; d_gene: TRBD2; CDR3nt: TGTGCCAGTAGTATTGAGTGGCGGCGGCCTAGCGGGGGGGCCTTAGAGACCCAGTACTTC; CDR3aa: CASSIEWRRPSGGALETQYF
abundance: -; len: 15; v_gene: TRBV7-3; j_gene: TRBJ1-1; d_gene: -; CDR3nt: TGTGCCAGCAGCTCCCCCGTGGGGGGTAGCACTGAAGCTTTCTTT; CDR3aa: CASSSPVGGSTEAFF
abundance: once; len: 16; v_gene: TRBV27; j_gene: TRBJ2-3; d_gene: -; CDR3nt: TGTGCCAGCAGGAACAACGCCCGATTTCTGGCAGATACGCAGTATTTT; CDR3aa: CASRNNARFLADTQYF
abundance: -; len: 13; v_gene: TRBV29-1; j_gene: TRBJ2-5; d_gene: -; CDR3nt: TGCAGCGTTGAGAAACAGGGAGGGGAGACCCAGTACTTC; CDR3aa: CSVEKQGGETQYF
abundance: -; len: 20; v_gene: TRBV9; j_gene: TRBJ2-3; d_gene: TRBD2; CDR3nt: TGTGCCAGCAGCGTAGCGCGACTAGCGGGGGTCACATGGGGCACAGATACGCAGTATTTT; CDR3aa: CASSVARLAGVTWGTDTQYF